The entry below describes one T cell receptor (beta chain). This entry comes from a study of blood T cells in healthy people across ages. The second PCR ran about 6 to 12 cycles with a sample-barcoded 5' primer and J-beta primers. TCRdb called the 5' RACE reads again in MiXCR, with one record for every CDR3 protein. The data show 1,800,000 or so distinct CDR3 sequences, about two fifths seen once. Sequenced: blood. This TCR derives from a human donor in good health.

The CDR3 sequence is CAISIGTGINTEAFF. The CDR3 DNA follows: TGTGCCATCAGTATAGGGACAGGGATAAACACTGAAGCTTTCTTT. The V call is TRBV10-3, the J call TRBJ1-1, with 9 bases lining up with TRBD1. This CDR3 spans 15 amino acids. V lost 5 bases, J lost 2 bases, and 6 bases stayed unmatched. Per germline, CDR1 ENHRY and CDR2 SYGVKD.